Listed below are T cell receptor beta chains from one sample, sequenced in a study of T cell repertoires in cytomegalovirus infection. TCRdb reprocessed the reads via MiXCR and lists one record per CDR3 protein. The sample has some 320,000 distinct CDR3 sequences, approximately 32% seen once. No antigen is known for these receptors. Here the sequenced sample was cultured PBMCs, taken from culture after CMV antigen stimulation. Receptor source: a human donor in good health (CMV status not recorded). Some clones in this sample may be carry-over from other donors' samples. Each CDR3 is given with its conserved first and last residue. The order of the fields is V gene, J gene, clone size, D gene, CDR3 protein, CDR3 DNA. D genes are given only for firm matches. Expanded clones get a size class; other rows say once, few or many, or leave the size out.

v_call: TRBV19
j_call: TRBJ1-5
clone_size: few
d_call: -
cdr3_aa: CASSAWRGGNNQPQHF
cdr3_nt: TGTGCCAGTAGCGCGTGGCGGGGGGGCAACAATCAGCCCCAGCATTTT

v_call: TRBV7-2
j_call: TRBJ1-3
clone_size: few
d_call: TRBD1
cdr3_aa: CASSYQDRGNTIYF
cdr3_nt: TGTGCCAGCAGCTACCAGGACAGGGGAAACACCATATATTTT

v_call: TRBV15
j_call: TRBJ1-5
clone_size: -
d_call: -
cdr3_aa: CATSRDRGPNQPQHF
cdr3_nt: TGTGCCACCAGCAGAGATCGAGGGCCCAATCAGCCCCAGCATTTT

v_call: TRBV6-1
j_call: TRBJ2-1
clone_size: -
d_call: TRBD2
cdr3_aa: CASSEPATSGGYPQFF
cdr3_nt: TGTGCCAGCAGTGAACCGGCGACTAGCGGGGGGTACCCTCAGTTCTTC

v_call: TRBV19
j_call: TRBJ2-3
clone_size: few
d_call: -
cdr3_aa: CASSNPPGPDSTDTQYF
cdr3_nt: TGTGCCAGTAGTAACCCACCGGGCCCGGACTCCACAGATACGCAGTATTTT

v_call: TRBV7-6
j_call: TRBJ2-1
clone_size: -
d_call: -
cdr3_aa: CASSLVRRETNNEQFF
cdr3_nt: TGTGCCAGCAGCTTAGTGAGGCGGGAAACTAACAATGAGCAGTTCTTC

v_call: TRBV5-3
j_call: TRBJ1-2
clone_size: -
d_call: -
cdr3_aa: CASSRQSAHGYTF
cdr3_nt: TGTGCCAGCAGCCGACAGAGTGCCCATGGCTACACCTTC

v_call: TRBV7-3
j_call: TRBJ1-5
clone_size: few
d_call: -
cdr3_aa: CASSHSEELCNQPQHF
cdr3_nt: TGTGCCAGCAGCCACTCCGAGGAGCTGTGCAATCAGCCCCAGCATTTT

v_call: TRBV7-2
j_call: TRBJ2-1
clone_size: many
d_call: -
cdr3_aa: CASSADSYNEQFF
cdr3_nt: TGTGCCAGCAGCGCCGACTCCTACAATGAGCAGTTCTTC

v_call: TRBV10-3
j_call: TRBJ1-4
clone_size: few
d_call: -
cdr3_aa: CAISESGQLPEKLFF
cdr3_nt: TGTGCCATCAGTGAGTCCGGACAGCTACCTGAAAAACTGTTTTTT

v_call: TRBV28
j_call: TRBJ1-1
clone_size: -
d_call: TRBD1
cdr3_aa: CASSTGTALTFF
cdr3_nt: TGTGCCAGCAGTACCGGGACAGCCCTGACTTTCTTT

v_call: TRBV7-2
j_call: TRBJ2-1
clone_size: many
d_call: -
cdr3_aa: CASSQPGWGNEQFF
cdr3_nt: TGTGCCAGCAGCCAACCCGGGTGGGGCAATGAGCAGTTCTTC

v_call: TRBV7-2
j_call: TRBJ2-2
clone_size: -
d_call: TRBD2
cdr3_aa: CASSLGLAGRYTGELFF
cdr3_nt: TGTGCCAGCAGCTTAGGACTAGCGGGAAGATACACCGGGGAGCTGTTTTTT

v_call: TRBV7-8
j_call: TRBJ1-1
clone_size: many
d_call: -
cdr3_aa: CASSFRRGRGITEAFF
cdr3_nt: TGTGCCAGCAGCTTTCGGCGGGGGCGCGGGATCACTGAAGCTTTCTTT

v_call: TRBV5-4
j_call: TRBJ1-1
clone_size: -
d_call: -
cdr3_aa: CASSSRHRGGSTEAFF
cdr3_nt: TGTGCCAGCAGCTCCCGCCATCGCGGAGGTAGCACTGAAGCTTTCTTT

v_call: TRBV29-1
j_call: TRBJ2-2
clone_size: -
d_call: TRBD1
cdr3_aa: CSGQWDRSGELFF
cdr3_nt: TGCAGCGGCCAGTGGGACAGATCCGGGGAGCTGTTTTTT

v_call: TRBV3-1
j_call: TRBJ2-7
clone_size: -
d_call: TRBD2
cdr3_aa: CASSHPGLSYEQYF
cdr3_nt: TGTGCCAGCAGCCATCCGGGACTATCATACGAGCAGTACTTC

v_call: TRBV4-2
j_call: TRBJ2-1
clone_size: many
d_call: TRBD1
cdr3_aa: CASSQERTGGIYEQFF
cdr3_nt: TGTGCCAGCAGCCAAGAACGGACAGGGGGTATCTATGAGCAGTTCTTC